Presented here are 28 T cell receptor beta chains from one specimen sequenced in a study of T-cell reconstitution after alpha-beta-depleted transplantation in children. Using unique molecular identifiers, the investigators prepared the TCRbeta library. Each CDR3 protein gets one entry after TCRdb re-called the PCR reads with MiXCR. The sample lists 600,000 to 700,000 distinct CDR3 sequences; roughly 17% were seen once. Sequences were derived from PBMCs from the stem cell graft donor, sampled from the stem cell graft. These receptors all stem from a human donor who donated a stem cell graft to a child with acute myeloid leukemia.

J is TRBJ2-5 and V is TRBV24-1, with D maybe TRBD1 (6 bases). The CDR3 has 17 amino acids. The V gene's germline CDR1 is KGHDR and CDR2 SFDVKD. V was shortened by 3 bases and J by 5 bases, with 21 bases between the two germline ends. CDR3 sequence: CATSDPYKQGVKETQYF. Written as DNA, the CDR3 is TGTGCCACCAGTGATCCCTATAAACAGGGCGTCAAGGAGACCCAGTACTTC.

This clonotype has a handful of counts. The rearrangement joins TRBV28 to TRBJ2-1; 7 nucleotides agree with TRBD2. The V segment lost 7 bases and the J segment 3 bases; nucleotides outside the gene matches: 15. The CDR3 consists of 17 residues. Germline CDR1 and CDR2: MDHEN and SYDVKM. DNA for the CDR3: TGTGCCAGCACCCTTGGGGTGGCGCGGGAGATCTACAATGAGCAGTTCTTC. It yields the protein CASTLGVAREIYNEQFF. The full variable domain, its missing parts supplied by reference TRBV28 and TRBJ2-1, is DVKVTQSSRYLVKRTGEKVFLECVQDMDHENMFWYRQDPGLGLRLIYFSYDVKMKEKGDIPEGYSVSREKKERFSLILESASTNQTSMYLCASTLGVAREIYNEQFFGPGTRLTVL.

In its sample, this clonotype was seen a few times. This sequence joins TRBV3-1 and TRBJ2-1; perhaps TRBD1 as D (6 bases). Germline CDR1 LGHDT, CDR2 YNNKEL (reference sequence). The CDR3 totals 15 residues. V was trimmed by 1 base and J by 2 bases, leaving 9 bases between them. CDR3 DNA: TGTGCCAGCAGCCAAGGGACAGAGACCTACAATGAGCAGTTCTTC. It is translated as CASSQGTETYNEQFF.

V is TRBV5-6 and J is TRBJ2-2; D not resolved. CDR1 is SGHDT, CDR2 YYEEEE, per germline. The CDR3 sequence is 14 residues long. V dropped 2 bases and J dropped 1 base, with 6 bases sitting between them. In DNA form, the CDR3 reads TGTGCCAGCAGCTTCGAACAGAACACCGGGGAGCTGTTTTTT. The encoded protein is CASSFEQNTGELFF.

This clonotype was detected ten times or more. The chain links TRBV20-1 to TRBJ2-5; 7 bases map to TRBD2. The germline V gene encodes CDR1 DFQATT and CDR2 SNEGSKA (reference sequence). The CDR3 has 15 residues. V dropped 2 bases and J dropped 6; count of bases not matched to a gene: 12. The CDR3 coding sequence is TGCAGTGCTAGATCGGGCTCCACCGGGGGGAAGACCCAGTACTTC. Its translation: CSARSGSTGGKTQYF.

This CDR3 reads CASSGERGTDTQYF. Written as DNA, the CDR3 is TGCGCCAGCAGCGGGGAGAGGGGCACAGATACGCAGTATTTT. The genes are TRBV5-1 and TRBJ2-3; TRBD2 is a possible D gene (5 bases). The V gene's germline CDR1 is SGHRS and CDR2 YFSETQ. This CDR3 has 14 amino acids. V lost 4 bases and J lost 1, with 10 bases in between.

This clonotype has at least ten counts. J is TRBJ2-5 and V is TRBV28; TRBD2 agrees at 8 bases. Germline V CDR1 and CDR2: MDHEN, SYDVKM. CDR3 length equals 16 residues. The trim removed 5 bases at V and 4 bases at J, leaving 12 bases unmatched. This chain's CDR3 is CASSLLPAGEGETQYF. The DNA of the CDR3 is TGTGCCAGCAGTCTGCTCCCAGCGGGGGAAGGAGAGACCCAGTACTTC.

The table lists this clonotype with many counts. The V gene is TRBV29-1, the J gene TRBJ1-5, with 10 bases lining up with TRBD1. This CDR3 region has 12 residues. The germline V gene has CDR1 SQVTM and CDR2 ANQGSEA. The junction had 3 bases not matched to a gene; V was cut back by 6 bases and J by 7 bases. DNA for the CDR3: TGCAGCGTAGGGACAGGGGAACAGCCCCAGCATTTT. It specifies CSVGTGEQPQHF.

This chain joins TRBV7-2 and TRBJ1-1; D gene ambiguous. Germline CDR1 SGHTA, CDR2 FQGNSA. The CDR3 is 15 residues long. The V end was cut by 1 base, the J end by 0 bases, with 9 bases between. The CDR3 DNA reads as TGTGCCAGCAGCTTAGTTGCAGAGATGAACACTGAAGCTTTCTTT. It specifies CASSLVAEMNTEAFF.

This clonotype was observed at least ten times. The V and J genes are TRBV6-5 and TRBJ1-5, with unresolved D. CDR3 length: 14 residues. Germline V lookup: CDR1 MNHEY, CDR2 SVGAGI. V lost 0 bases and J lost 1, with 4 bases in between. CDR3 in amino acids: CASSYSRSNQPQHF. The CDR3 DNA reads as TGTGCCAGCAGTTACTCCAGGAGCAATCAGCCCCAGCATTTT.

V is TRBV4-2 and J is TRBJ2-3; 8 bases map to TRBD1. Unmatched junction bases numbered 7, after V lost 1 base and J lost 4 bases. The CDR3 loop spans 16 amino acids. CDR1 is LGHNA and CDR2 is YNFKEQ in the germline V gene. CDR3 amino acids: CASSQAQTGVADTQYF. CDR3 DNA sequence: TGTGCCAGCAGCCAAGCCCAGACAGGGGTGGCAGATACGCAGTATTTT.

This clonotype was counted only a few times. The chain couples TRBV25-1 to TRBJ2-5; D is unclear. CDR1 is MGHDK, CDR2 SYGVNS, per germline. The CDR3 sequence is 13 residues long. Between the trimmed V and J ends, which lost 9 bases and 3 bases, there was a span of 14 bases. CDR3 in amino acids: CASGYGAEETQYF. CDR3 DNA: TGTGCCAGTGGATATGGCGCCGAAGAGACCCAGTACTTC.

At least ten counts were recorded for this clonotype. The chain has TRBV9 and TRBJ2-3; D not resolved. The length of the CDR3 is 13 residues. CDR1 and CDR2 (germline): SGDLS, YYNGEE. V was clipped by 3 bases and J by 0 bases, with 5 bases between them. The CDR3 sequence: CASSGLSTDTQYF. In DNA, the CDR3 is TGTGCCAGCAGCGGACTTAGCACAGATACGCAGTATTTT.

This clonotype was seen repeatedly, ten times or more. This chain uses TRBV10-3 with TRBJ2-5; no definite D call. Germline V gene data show CDR1 as ENHRY and CDR2 as SYGVKD. The V gene lost 8 bases and the J gene lost 2 bases, with 9 bases spanning the gap. CDR3 length: 12 amino acids. The CDR3 region is CAIAIDQETQYF. CDR3 DNA sequence: TGTGCCATCGCCATCGATCAAGAGACCCAGTACTTC.

The sample holds a few counts of this clonotype. This chain uses TRBV6-2 or TRBV6-3 with TRBJ1-5; D is unresolved. V lost 2 bases, J lost 3 bases, and 5 bases lay in between. The CDR3 extends over 13 amino acids. CDR1 is MNHEY, CDR2 SVGEGT, per germline. In nucleotides, the CDR3 is TGTGCCAGCAGTTACAACATCAATCAGCCCCAGCATTTT. Translated: CASSYNINQPQHF.

This clonotype was observed a few times. The rearrangement links TRBV25-1 to TRBJ1-5, with TRBD1 matching 8 bases. CDR1 is MGHDK, CDR2 SYGVNS, per germline. The CDR3 contains 16 residues. V was pared by 2 bases and J by 6 bases, with 9 bases of the junction left unmatched. The CDR3 protein is CASSEAGTGRGQPQHF. The CDR3 region has the DNA TGTGCCAGCAGTGAAGCCGGGACAGGACGCGGTCAGCCCCAGCATTTT.

This clonotype showed up many times. The chain has TRBV5-5 and TRBJ1-1; a weak D match, TRBD1 (5 bases). The CDR3 has 17 residues. The V gene's germline CDR1 is SGHKS and CDR2 YYEKEE (reference sequence). The V and J ends lost 1 base and 1 base respectively, with 17 bases between them. CDR3 residues: CASSLSPVEGENTEAFF. CDR3 coding DNA: TGTGCCAGCAGCTTGTCCCCAGTTGAAGGGGAGAACACTGAAGCTTTCTTT.

This clonotype was seen a handful of times. The chain uses TRBV6-1 and TRBJ2-7; no definite D call. The ends were cut back, 2 bases at V and 5 bases at J, with 10 bases in the middle. This CDR3 is built from 13 residues. Germline loops: CDR1 MNHNS, CDR2 SASEGT. The CDR3 here is CASSERGSHEQYV. As DNA, the CDR3 is TGTGCCAGCAGTGAAAGAGGATCCCACGAGCAGTACGTC.

At least ten counts were recorded for this clonotype. The chain couples TRBV20-1 to TRBJ1-4, with no clear D. In germline, CDR1 is DFQATT, CDR2 SNEGSKA (reference sequence). The CDR3 spans 14 residues. Trimming pared 6 bases from V and 8 bases from J, leaving 19 bases between. The CDR3 nucleotides are TGCAGTGCGAGTTCACACCGACGAGGGGAAAAACTGTTTTTT. Its protein product is CSASSHRRGEKLFF.

This clonotype was seen many times. The gene calls are TRBV29-1 and TRBJ1-1, with D unresolved. Trimming left V 4 bases short and J 1 base short, with 10 bases between. Germline lookup yields CDR1 SQVTM and CDR2 ANQGSEA. This CDR3 spans 13 amino acids. The CDR3 sequence: CSVVTPKNTEAFF. CDR3 coding DNA: TGCAGCGTTGTAACACCTAAGAACACTGAAGCTTTCTTT.

This clonotype was observed a few times. The CDR3 sequence: CASTDARYEQYF. The CDR3 bases are TGTGCCAGCACCGATGCCCGGTACGAGCAGTACTTC. The V gene is TRBV7-9, the J gene TRBJ2-7; D remains ambiguous. With 7 bases removed from V and 4 bases from J, the gap between germline ends came to 11 bases. There are 12 residues in the CDR3. CDR1 is SEHNR and CDR2 is FQNEAQ in the germline V gene (reference sequence).

The V call is TRBV7-9, the J call TRBJ1-6; D is unclear. V was pared by 1 base and J by 12 bases, with 13 bases between. Germline V gene data show CDR1 as SEHNR and CDR2 as FQNEAQ (reference sequence). CDR3 length equals 14 residues. CDR3 bases: TGTGCCAGCAGCTTAGGCGGCCAATGGGAACCCCTCCACTTT. Translated, it gives CASSLGGQWEPLHF.

The rearrangement links TRBV25-1 to TRBJ2-5; TRBD1 agrees at 7 bases. There are 14 residues in the CDR3. Germline lookup yields CDR1 MGHDK and CDR2 SYGVNS. Trimming at V came to 1 base and at J to 4 bases, leaving 3 bases not matched to a gene. In DNA form, the CDR3 reads TGTGCCAGCAGTGAATCCGACAGGGTAGAGACCCAGTACTTC. This encodes CASSESDRVETQYF.

This clonotype turned up a few times. V usage is TRBV27 and J usage is TRBJ1-1, with 11 bases identical to TRBD1. This CDR3 is 15 amino acids long. With V trimmed by 6 bases and J by 4 bases, 7 bases remained unmatched. Germline V gives CDR1 MNHEY, CDR2 SMNVEV (reference sequence). CDR3 region: CASRPRDRGVTEAFF. The DNA of the CDR3 is TGTGCCAGCAGGCCAAGGGACAGGGGGGTCACTGAAGCTTTCTTT.

This clonotype has ten or more counts. The chain uses TRBV29-1 and TRBJ2-2, with no clear D. Germline V gene lookup returns CDR1 SQVTM and CDR2 ANQGSEA. V gave up 6 bases and J gave up 7 bases, with 9 bases separating them. CDR3 size: 11 residues. The CDR3 DNA is TGCAGCGTAGAGCACGTCGGGGAGCTGTTTTTT. It yields the protein CSVEHVGELFF.

The chain combines TRBV7-9 with TRBJ1-1; D gene ambiguous. The germline gives CDR1 SEHNR, CDR2 FQNEAQ (reference sequence). The CDR3 covers 14 residues. Trimming cost V 2 bases and J 1 base, with 8 bases left between them. The CDR3 DNA reads TGTGCCAGCAGCTTAAGGAAAGAGAACACTGAAGCTTTCTTT. It specifies CASSLRKENTEAFF.

This clonotype appeared many times. This chain connects TRBV7-6 to TRBJ1-6; the D is unclear. CDR3 length: 14 amino acids. Germline V gene lookup returns CDR1 SGHVS and CDR2 FNYEAQ. Trimming removed 5 bases from V and 9 bases from J, with 14 bases in between. Written as DNA, the CDR3 is TGTGCCAGCAGCACCGACGAGTTCAGTTCACCCCTCCACTTT. Protein product: CASSTDEFSSPLHF.

This clonotype was counted ten times or more. The V call is TRBV20-1, the J call TRBJ2-3; tentatively, D is TRBD1 (7 bases). Germline V CDR1 and CDR2: DFQATT, SNEGSKA (reference sequence). The ends were cut back, 6 bases at V and 4 bases at J, with 23 bases in the middle. There are 16 residues in the CDR3. The CDR3 coding sequence is TGCAGTGCCTCCGGACAGGCCAACCCTAGCGCAGATACGCAGTATTTT. This translates into CSASGQANPSADTQYF.